The 25 T cell receptor beta chains below come from one sample, sequenced in a study of cytomegalovirus exposure and HLA in healthy donors. The study ran its PCR with 60 Vbeta and 13 Jbeta primers. Clones were sequenced by immunoSEQ multiplex PCR, and TCRdb holds only the in-frame ones, with some missing. Counted here are some 100,000 clones, 60% to 85% occurring once; the ten biggest clones make up about 10%. Input material: PBMCs. Receptors were obtained from a man aged 45 to 65 in good health and CMV-seronegative.

The rearrangement links TRBV19 to TRBJ2-2; weak D call: TRBD1 (5 bases). The CDR3 extends over 14 amino acids. V lost 5 bases and J lost 2, with 9 bases in between. The germline V gene encodes CDR1 LNHDA and CDR2 SQIVND (reference sequence). The CDR3 spells CASSSGPNTGELFF. The CDR3 DNA is TGTGCCAGTAGTTCAGGGCCTAACACCGGGGAGCTGTTTTTT.

The chain uses TRBV2 and TRBJ2-7; D is unclear. Between the trimmed V and J ends, which lost 3 bases and 2 bases, there was a span of 23 bases. This CDR3 is built from 18 residues. Germline CDR1 and CDR2: SNHLY and FYNNEI. In DNA, the CDR3 is TGTGCCAGCAGTGATCCTTTTCGCGACACCCGTAACGCCTACGAGCAGTACTTC. Its translation: CASSDPFRDTRNAYEQYF.

With regard to this clone: A read error may produce the germline difference seen at one junction end. The rearrangement links TRBV15 to TRBJ1-3; D not certain. Per the germline V gene, CDR1 is LNHNV and CDR2 is YYDKDF (reference sequence). This CDR3 has 14 amino acids. Here the CDR3 reads CATSSHSSGSTIYF. The CDR3, as DNA: TGTGCCACCAGCAGTCACAGCTCTGGAAGCACCATATATTTT.

A note on this clone: Sequence at one end of the junction differs from germline and may be a read error. J is TRBJ1-2 and V is TRBV7-9, with D possibly TRBD1 on 5 matching bases. The CDR3 loop spans 13 amino acids. The germline gives CDR1 SEHNR, CDR2 FQNEAQ (reference sequence). This CDR3 reads CSSTPGDYYGYTF. CDR3 nucleotide sequence: TGTTCCAGCACCCCCGGGGACTATTATGGCTACACCTTC.

The rearrangement joins TRBV6-6 to TRBJ2-7, with TRBD2 matching 9 bases. This CDR3 spans 13 amino acids. CDR1 is MNHNY, CDR2 SVGAGI, per germline (reference sequence). Trimming took 5 bases from V and 7 from J; bases not matched to a gene: 6. The CDR3 sequence: CASSLAGPTEQYF. In nucleotides, the CDR3 is TGTGCCAGCAGTCTAGCGGGACCCACGGAGCAGTACTTC.

The chain uses TRBV12-2 and TRBJ2-5; TRBD1, as called in the table, went unchecked against the DNA. TRBV12-2 is marked as a pseudogene. The CDR3 has 14 amino acids. For the CDR3, the DNA is TGTGCAAGTCGCTTATTGGCCCTCCAGGAGACCCAGTACTTC. Translating gives CASRLLALQETQYF.

The V and J genes are TRBV12-5 and TRBJ1-4; 9 nucleotides align to TRBD1. The CDR3 covers 15 residues. The junction had 11 bases not matched to a gene; V was cut back by 5 bases and J by 10 bases. Germline values: CDR1 LGHNT, CDR2 FRNRAP. The CDR3 region has the DNA TGTGCTAGTGGTCCCCCCGGACAGGGGATTGTAAAACTGTTTTTT. As protein: CASGPPGQGIVKLFF.

V and J are TRBV19 and TRBJ2-1; 10 nucleotides match TRBD2. This CDR3 comprises 15 residues. J lost 5 bases, V lost 4 bases, and 5 bases had no gene match. Germline CDR1 is LNHDA and CDR2 is SQIVND (reference sequence). In DNA, the CDR3 is TGTGCCAGTAGTACAGAGCGGGGGGGGAACAATGAGCAGTTCTTC. This translates into CASSTERGGNNEQFF.

The chain recombines TRBV20-1 with TRBJ1-2; the D is unclear. The CDR3 covers 11 residues. Germline-derived CDR1 and CDR2 are DFQATT and SNEGSKA (reference sequence). V gave up 5 bases and J gave up 8 bases, with 12 bases separating them. The CDR3, as DNA: TGCAGTGCTCACGGTGAGAGGGGCTACACCTTC. The encoded protein is CSAHGERGYTF.

The chain uses TRBV7-9 and TRBJ1-1, with D uncertain. Trimming took 3 bases from V and 1 from J, leaving 6 bases between them. There are 13 residues in the CDR3. CDR1 and CDR2 from the germline V gene are SEHNR and FQNEAQ (reference sequence). CDR3 loop: CASSFSGNTEAFF. The DNA for the CDR3 is TGTGCCAGCAGCTTTTCGGGGAACACTGAAGCTTTCTTT.

V usage is TRBV7-3 and J usage is TRBJ1-3; 9 bases align to TRBD1. Losses at the gene ends were 3 bases for V and 2 bases for J; bases not matched to a gene: 5. CDR1 and CDR2 (germline): SGHTA, FQGTGA. There are 16 residues in the CDR3. This CDR3 reads CASSLTGGGPGNTIYF. The CDR3, as DNA: TGTGCCAGCAGCTTGACAGGGGGGGGGCCTGGAAACACCATATATTTT. Based on the CDR3 plus reference TRBV7-3 and TRBJ1-3, the full variable domain is GAGVSQTPSNKVTEKGKYVELRCDPISGHTALYWYRQSLGQGPEFLIYFQGTGAADDSGLPNDRFFAVRPEGSVSTLKIQRTERGDSAVYLCASSLTGGGPGNTIYFGEGSWLTVV.

The V call is TRBV5-1, the J call TRBJ2-1, with TRBD2 identical over 14 bases. CDR1 and CDR2 from the germline V gene are SGHRS and YFSETQ. The CDR3 is made up of 20 amino acids. The ends lost 4 bases at V and 0 bases at J; junction bases unmatched: 12. CDR3 DNA: TGCGCCAGCAGCACAGGACTAGCGGGAGGAAACCCTAGCTCCTACAATGAGCAGTTCTTC. Residues: CASSTGLAGGNPSSYNEQFF.

V gene TRBV2 combines with J gene TRBJ1-1, with 7 bases lining up with TRBD1. This CDR3 is 14 amino acids long. V shed 8 bases, J shed 2 bases, and the junction held 8 bases outside the gene matches. CDR1 and CDR2 from the germline V gene are SNHLY and FYNNEI. CDR3 protein: CASQRQGINTEAFF. As DNA, the CDR3 is TGTGCCAGCCAAAGACAGGGAATTAACACTGAAGCTTTCTTT.

This clone was seen once. This rearrangement joins TRBV5-1 to TRBJ2-5; 10 bases map to TRBD1. The J call could be wrong; TRBJ2-7 is a better fit for the DNA end. Germline V gene data show CDR1 as SGHRS and CDR2 as YFSETQ. The CDR3 loop spans 15 amino acids. CDR3 nucleotides: TGCGCCAGCAGCCCCCGGGACAGGGGAGAGTACGAGCAGTACTTC. Encoded protein: CASSPRDRGEYEQYF.

In this sample, this clone turned up once. This chain uses TRBV5-8 with TRBJ2-7, with D possibly matching TRBD1 (5 bases). The CDR3 is made up of 14 amino acids. The germline CDR1 and CDR2 sequences are SGHTS and YDEGEE. V shed 2 bases and J shed 2 bases, with 11 bases lying between them. The CDR3 DNA sequence: TGTGCCAGCAGCTTCGACGACAGCACCTACGAGCAGTACTTC. It is translated as CASSFDDSTYEQYF.

Here the CDR3 DNA reads TGTGCCAGCAGCCAAAGCGGGAGGGGGGAGACCCAGTACTTC. Protein product: CASSQSGRGETQYF. The chain employs TRBV7-2 and TRBJ2-5, with 10 positions matching TRBD2. CDR1 and CDR2 (germline): SGHTA, FQGNSA. The J segment lost 5 bases and the V segment lost 5 bases, leaving 5 bases of the junction unmatched. The CDR3 is 14 amino acids.

The gene calls are TRBV9 and TRBJ1-2; TRBD1 agrees at 8 bases. Germline V gives CDR1 SGDLS, CDR2 YYNGEE. The length of the CDR3 is 15 residues. J lost 7 bases, V lost 1 base, and 9 bases had no gene match. The CDR3 protein is CASSVTDRVSGGYTF. The CDR3 DNA sequence: TGTGCCAGCAGCGTAACGGACAGGGTTTCGGGTGGCTACACCTTC.

The chain employs TRBV5-1 and TRBJ1-1; D unclear. The CDR3 loop spans 13 amino acids. Trimming left V 3 bases short and J 1 base short, with 7 bases between. Germline CDR1 and CDR2: SGHRS and YFSETQ. CDR3 in amino acids: CASSYDKNTEAFF. The CDR3 DNA sequence: TGCGCCAGCAGCTACGACAAGAACACTGAAGCTTTCTTT.

The rearrangement uses TRBV28 and TRBJ1-2, with D unresolved. Germline V CDR1 and CDR2: MDHEN, SYDVKM. The CDR3 loop spans 11 amino acids. Trimming took 6 bases from V and 8 from J, leaving 10 bases between them. CDR3 nucleotides: TGTGCCAGCAGCCCCGCCGGGGGCTACACCTTC. Translation: CASSPAGGYTF.

J is TRBJ2-2 and V is TRBV5-5; 15 nucleotides line up with TRBD2. The CDR3 length is 17 residues. Germline assignment: CDR1 SGHKS and CDR2 YYEKEE (reference sequence). The trim removed 0 bases at V and 7 bases at J, leaving 4 bases unmatched. CDR3 amino acids: CASSLAGTSGGNGELFF. As DNA, the CDR3 is TGTGCCAGCAGCTTGGCCGGGACTAGCGGGGGGAACGGGGAGCTGTTTTTT.

The chain carries TRBV2 and TRBJ1-3; no clear D. The CDR3 totals 14 residues. V gave up 7 bases and J gave up 0 bases, with 10 bases separating them. Looked up from germline, CDR1 is SNHLY and CDR2 is FYNNEI. The CDR3 here is CASTYNPSGNTIYF. CDR3 DNA: TGTGCCAGCACCTATAACCCCTCTGGAAACACCATATATTTT.

The chain couples TRBV15 to TRBJ2-7, with D possibly being TRBD2 (5 bases). The CDR3 is made up of 17 amino acids. Germline CDR1 LNHNV, CDR2 YYDKDF (reference sequence). Trimming removed 0 bases at V and 0 bases at J, with 15 bases between. The CDR3 spells CATSRDHFWTGSYEQYF. The CDR3 DNA follows: TGTGCCACCAGCAGAGATCATTTCTGGACTGGCTCCTACGAGCAGTACTTC.

This clone was counted once. The chain couples TRBV5-6 to TRBJ2-2; TRBD2 might be the D (5 bases). V was trimmed by 5 bases and J by 5 bases, leaving 25 bases between them. Germline CDR1 SGHDT, CDR2 YYEEEE. This CDR3 comprises 18 residues. In DNA form, the CDR3 reads TGTGCCAGCAGTTCATCTAGCCAGCTCCTACTTAAAACCGGGGAGCTGTTTTTT. It encodes CASSSSSQLLLKTGELFF. The variable domain in full, completed from reference TRBV5-6 and TRBJ2-2, reads DAGVTQSPTHLIKTRGQQVTLRCSPKSGHDTVSWYQQALGQGPQFIFQYYEEEERQRGNFPDRFSGHQFPNYSSELNVNALLLGDSALYLCASSSSSQLLLKTGELFFGEGSRLTVL.

This sequence joins TRBV6-1 and TRBJ1-2; 9 bases align to TRBD1. The CDR3 has 12 amino acids. The trim removed 6 bases at V and 7 bases at J, leaving 3 bases unmatched. The germline CDR1 and CDR2 sequences are MNHNS and SASEGT. For the CDR3, the DNA is TGTGCCAGCAGCCGGGACAGGGTTGGCTACACCTTC. Translation: CASSRDRVGYTF.

Regarding this clone: Other DNA sequences in the same sample also yield this CDR3. The chain uses TRBV6-6 and TRBJ1-4, with D possibly TRBD1 on 6 matching bases. The germline CDR1 and CDR2 sequences are MNHNY and SVGAGI (reference sequence). There are 11 residues in the CDR3. V gave up 8 bases and J gave up 8 bases, with 9 bases separating them. CDR3 loop: CASRGGEKLFF. The CDR3 nucleotides are TGTGCCAGCCGGGGGGGCGAAAAACTGTTTTTT.